This T cell receptor beta chain was sequenced for a study of cytomegalovirus exposure and HLA in healthy donors. Whereas donors were nominally healthy upon sampling, unrecorded immune exposures were probable. Of note for this clone: Antigen unknown.

The primer mix had 60 Vbeta and 13 Jbeta primers. The repertoire was sequenced with immunoSEQ multiplex PCR; TCRdb's copy has only in-frame clones and lacks some. The data contain tens of thousands of clones, 63% of them singletons. Points from the study as a whole: In vitro testing confirmed a few CMV-associated chains as specific for CMV antigens. Later analysis identified some 16,000 TCR beta sequences associated with HLA alleles, using a false discovery rate threshold of 0.05.

In germline, CDR1 is MNHEY, CDR2 SMNVEV (reference sequence). The V segment lost 2 bases and the J segment 5 bases; nucleotides outside the gene matches: 7. The CDR3 loop spans 16 amino acids. This TCR was recovered from a woman younger than 45 in good health and CMV-seronegative. The sequenced material came from PBMCs. V usage is TRBV27 and J usage is TRBJ2-1; 9 bases map to TRBD1. CDR3 loop: CASSLKEGTGHNEQFF. The CDR3 bases are TGTGCCAGCAGTTTAAAGGAAGGGACAGGGCACAATGAGCAGTTCTTC.